The 27 T cell receptor beta chains given below trace back to one sample, sequenced in a study of CD4+ T cells in melanoma. Profiling relied on immunoSEQ multiplex PCR, and the TCRdb table lists in-frame clones only, not all of them. In the table there are about 9,000 clones, about two thirds of which are singletons. The sample consisted of cells from a culture (not recorded whether cultured in vitro). These receptors were obtained from a human donor with melanoma.

This clone showed up just once. The genes are TRBV13 and TRBJ2-3, with D possibly being TRBD2 (6 bases). This CDR3 comprises 17 residues. CDR1 and CDR2 (germline): PRHDT, FYEKMQ (reference sequence). Trimming removed 3 bases from V and 1 base from J, with 17 bases in between. The CDR3 here is CASSLDAGLGGTDTQYF. The DNA for the CDR3 is TGTGCCAGCAGCTTGGATGCGGGACTCGGAGGCACAGATACGCAGTATTTT.

V usage is TRBV6-5 and J usage is TRBJ2-7, with D perhaps matching TRBD1 (5 bases). This CDR3 has 13 amino acids. Trimming removed 7 bases from V and 6 bases from J, with 16 bases in between. CDR1 MNHEY and CDR2 SVGAGI come from the germline V gene. DNA for the CDR3: TGTGCCAGCAAATCTTGGGCAGGGCGCGAGCAGTACTTC. Translated, it gives CASKSWAGREQYF.

The chain links TRBV7-9 to TRBJ2-3; no definite D call. Trimming stripped 5 bases from V and 4 bases from J, with 16 bases between. Germline-derived CDR1 and CDR2 are SEHNR and FQNEAQ (reference sequence). The CDR3 loop spans 15 amino acids. The chain's CDR3 is CASSQSAVGADTQYF. CDR3 bases: TGTGCCAGCAGCCAGTCTGCGGTTGGCGCAGATACGCAGTATTTT.

The chain employs TRBV6-1 and TRBJ1-2; no clear D. The V end was cut by 1 base, the J end by 4 bases, with 13 bases between. Germline CDR1 is MNHNS and CDR2 is SASEGT. The CDR3 is 15 residues long. The CDR3 region has the DNA TGTGCCAGCAGTGAAGAAACTTTTGGACCCTATGGCTACACCTTC. This translates into CASSEETFGPYGYTF.

The rearrangement links TRBV19 to TRBJ2-7; D is undetermined. The CDR3 sequence is 12 residues long. Germline-derived CDR1 and CDR2 are LNHDA and SQIVND (reference sequence). Trimming shortened V by 3 bases and J by 3 bases, and 6 bases separated the two germline ends. DNA of the CDR3: TGTGCCAGTAGTATGTCGTACTACGAGCAGTACTTC. Its protein is CASSMSYYEQYF.

V is TRBV6-6 and J is TRBJ1-2; 11 nucleotides align to TRBD1. CDR1 and CDR2 from the germline V gene are MNHNY and SVGAGI (reference sequence). The V segment lost 5 bases and the J segment 7 bases; nucleotides outside the gene matches: 9. This CDR3 spans 15 amino acids. The CDR3 nucleotides read TGTGCCAGCAGTGACCAGGGACAGGGGGAAATTGGCTACACCTTC. Translated, it gives CASSDQGQGEIGYTF.

This clone turned up a few times. The chain has TRBV2 and TRBJ1-5; D call uncertain. This CDR3 is built from 12 residues. Trimming removed 6 bases at V and 7 bases at J, with 10 bases between. Germline CDR1 reads SNHLY; CDR2 reads FYNNEI. CDR3 sequence (DNA): TGTGCCAGCAGCGGGGAGGGCCAGCCCCAGCATTTT. Its translation: CASSGEGQPQHF.

CDR3 sequence: CAWDTGMYTEAFF. CDR3 bases: TGTGCCTGGGATACAGGGATGTACACTGAAGCTTTCTTT. The chain combines TRBV30 with TRBJ1-1; D is possibly TRBD1 (6 bases). Trimming stripped 5 bases from V and 3 bases from J, with 13 bases between. Germline V lookup: CDR1 GTSNPN, CDR2 SVGIG (reference sequence). The CDR3 has 13 residues.

The rearrangement links TRBV11-3 to TRBJ2-3; D is unclear. The CDR3 runs to 13 residues. Germline V lookup: CDR1 SGHNT, CDR2 YENEEA. V was shortened by 0 bases and J by 6 bases, with 7 bases between the two germline ends. DNA of the CDR3: TGTGCCAGCAGCTTAGACGTATCTGATACGCAGTATTTT. Translating gives CASSLDVSDTQYF.

This clone was found once. The chain couples TRBV7-6 to TRBJ2-7; D perhaps matches TRBD1 (6 bases). This CDR3 comprises 15 residues. Trimming cost V 5 bases and J 5 bases, with 19 bases left between them. CDR1 is SGHVS and CDR2 is FNYEAQ in the germline V gene. The CDR3 coding sequence is TGTGCCAGCAGCCTTCAGGGGCCGCCCGTGGACGAGCAGTACTTC. This gives the protein CASSLQGPPVDEQYF.

This chain joins TRBV2 and TRBJ1-6; 8 nucleotides align to TRBD1. The V gene's germline CDR1 is SNHLY and CDR2 FYNNEI. V shed 4 bases and J 13 bases; nucleotides not matched to a gene: 3. The CDR3 length is 12 residues. The CDR3 loop reads CASSGQGSPLHF. In DNA form, the CDR3 reads TGTGCCAGCAGTGGACAGGGGTCTCCCCTCCACTTT.

The rearrangement links TRBV6-1 to TRBJ2-7; D is possibly TRBD1 (6 bases). The CDR3 extends over 15 amino acids. Between the trimmed V and J ends, which lost 6 bases and 1 base, there was a span of 16 bases. The germline CDR1 and CDR2 sequences are MNHNS and SASEGT. For the CDR3, the DNA is TGTGCCAGCAGCCGACAGGCCACTAGATCCTACGAGCAGTACTTC. This gives the protein CASSRQATRSYEQYF.

The chain carries TRBV13 and TRBJ1-6; 8 nucleotides match TRBD1. Trimming took 4 bases from V and 5 from J; bases not matched to a gene: 7. This CDR3 has 16 amino acids. The germline CDR1 and CDR2 sequences are PRHDT and FYEKMQ (reference sequence). CDR3 nucleotide sequence: TGTGCCAGCAGCTACCTCGGACAGGGACATAATTCACCCCTCCACTTT. It yields the protein CASSYLGQGHNSPLHF.

This clone was detected a few times. CDR3 amino acids: CASSEGFYQPQHF. CDR3 sequence (DNA): TGTGCCAGCAGTGAAGGCTTCTATCAGCCCCAGCATTTT. V and J are TRBV2 and TRBJ1-5; no clear D gene. The V gene lost 1 base and the J gene lost 5 bases, with 6 bases spanning the gap. The CDR3 extends over 13 amino acids. Germline values: CDR1 SNHLY, CDR2 FYNNEI. Filled out from reference TRBV2 and TRBJ1-5, the complete variable domain reads EPEVTQTPSHQVTQMGQEVILRCVPISNHLYFYWYRQILGQKVEFLVSFYNNEISEKSEIFDDQFSVERPDGSNFTLKIRSTKLEDSAMYFCASSEGFYQPQHFGDGTRLSIL.

This clone appeared a few times. The CDR3, as DNA: TGTGCCAGCACGGAAAGGAAGGGTCGAGTGAACACTGAAGCTTTCTTT. It yields the protein CASTERKGRVNTEAFF. This chain joins TRBV27 and TRBJ1-1; D not certain. This CDR3 is 16 amino acids long. Trimming stripped 7 bases from V and 0 bases from J, with 18 bases between. Per germline, CDR1 MNHEY and CDR2 SMNVEV (reference sequence).

The chain recombines TRBV6-1 with TRBJ2-7; TRBD1 aligns across 9 bases. The germline V gene has CDR1 MNHNS and CDR2 SASEGT. The junction had 8 bases not matched to a gene; V was cut back by 3 bases and J by 2 bases. CDR3 length: 16 residues. CDR3 in DNA: TGTGCCAGCAGTGACCGCGGACAGGGGTTCACCTACGAGCAGTACTTC. As protein: CASSDRGQGFTYEQYF.

This clone was counted once. This rearrangement joins TRBV6-1 to TRBJ2-5; the match to TRBD2 covers 9 bases. Germline-derived CDR1 and CDR2 are MNHNS and SASEGT. The CDR3 extends over 14 amino acids. The V gene end was trimmed by 7 bases and the J gene end by 5 bases; junction bases not matched to a gene: 8. The CDR3 DNA reads as TGTGCCAGCACTCGGGCGGGGGGGTTTGAGACCCAGTACTTC. Its protein product is CASTRAGGFETQYF.

This chain connects TRBV5-1 to TRBJ2-7; maybe TRBD2 (5 bases). This CDR3 has 14 amino acids. Germline-derived CDR1 and CDR2 are SGHRS and YFSETQ. The V end lost 0 bases, the J end lost 6 bases, and 13 bases lay between the germline ends. CDR3: CASSLEVGAGEQYF. CDR3 DNA sequence: TGCGCCAGCAGCTTGGAGGTGGGAGCAGGCGAGCAGTACTTC.

This clone has a handful of counts. The V gene is TRBV2, the J gene TRBJ2-7; tentative D call: TRBD1 (5 bases). In germline, CDR1 is SNHLY, CDR2 FYNNEI. Trimming shortened V by 7 bases and J by 4 bases, and 14 bases separated the two germline ends. The CDR3 is made up of 13 amino acids. The CDR3 DNA sequence: TGTGCCAGCATAGGGGCCCTCACTTACGAGCAGTACTTC. Protein product: CASIGALTYEQYF.

This chain links TRBV11-2 with TRBJ2-7; D possibly uses TRBD1 or TRBD2 (5 bases each). V was trimmed by 2 bases and J by 3 bases, leaving 17 bases between them. Germline loops: CDR1 SGHAT, CDR2 FQNNGV. The CDR3 covers 16 residues. The CDR3 sequence is CASSLRGRDPYYEQYF. The CDR3, as DNA: TGTGCCAGCAGCTTAAGAGGCCGGGACCCCTACTACGAGCAGTACTTC.

The sample holds a few counts of this clone. CDR3 bases: TGCGCCAGCAGCGCTACCGGGACAGCCTCCCCTTCCTACGAGCAGTACTTC. Amino acid sequence: CASSATGTASPSYEQYF. The chain is built from TRBV5-1 and TRBJ2-7; 7 bases fit TRBD1. V lost 4 bases to trimming and J lost 1 base; unmatched junction nucleotides: 14. This CDR3 spans 17 amino acids. Looked up from germline, CDR1 is SGHRS and CDR2 is YFSETQ. Filled out from reference TRBV5-1 and TRBJ2-7, the complete variable domain reads KAGVTQTPRYLIKTRGQQVTLSCSPISGHRSVSWYQQTPGQGLQFLFEYFSETQRNKGNFPGRFSGRQFSNSRSEMNVSTLELGDSALYLCASSATGTASPSYEQYFGPGTRLTVT.

The chain uses TRBV6-4 and TRBJ2-5; TRBD1 matches 11 bases. V was clipped by 8 bases and J by 7 bases; unmatched bases: 15. The CDR3 totals 16 residues. Germline values: CDR1 MRHNA, CDR2 SNTAGT. The CDR3 sequence: CASLPGQGGTPGTQYF. DNA for the CDR3: TGTGCCAGCTTACCGGGACAGGGGGGGACCCCAGGGACCCAGTACTTC.

In its sample, this clone was seen a few times. The CDR3 does not close with the conserved phenylalanine or tryptophan, likely indicating a read error. No DNA is shown, since the ends of the CDR3 on it are uncertain; the CDR3 is the one TCRdb lists. This chain uses TRBV7-7 with TRBJ1-2; the listed D gene, TRBD1, was not tested against the DNA. Germline values: CDR1 SSHAT, CDR2 FNYEAQ (reference sequence). The CDR3 has 16 residues if both end residues are counted. The CDR3 region is CASSEGIDRIWTDRIR.

The gene calls are TRBV10-3 and TRBJ2-3, with TRBD2 as a possible D gene (7 bases). V dropped 9 bases and J dropped 0 bases, with 13 bases sitting between them. CDR1 and CDR2 (germline): ENHRY, SYGVKD. The CDR3 is made up of 14 amino acids. The CDR3 protein is CAIWGGPSTDTQYF. DNA for the CDR3: TGTGCCATATGGGGGGGCCCCAGCACAGATACGCAGTATTTT.

The sample holds a few counts of this clone. The chain uses TRBV5-1 and TRBJ1-2, with D perhaps matching TRBD1 (5 bases). The germline V and J ends were trimmed by 3 bases and 6 bases, with 15 bases remaining between them. The V gene's germline CDR1 is SGHRS and CDR2 YFSETQ. The CDR3 has 14 residues. The CDR3 DNA follows: TGCGCCAGCAGCTCCGATAGGGGCCCAGATGGCTACACCTTC. Translated: CASSSDRGPDGYTF.

J is TRBJ2-4 and V is TRBV5-1, with a possible D match to TRBD2 (5 bases). Germline V gene lookup returns CDR1 SGHRS and CDR2 YFSETQ. The CDR3 runs 13 residues. With 4 bases removed from V and 5 bases from J, the gap between germline ends came to 10 bases. This chain's CDR3 is CASSPGGENIQYF. CDR3 coding DNA: TGCGCCAGCAGCCCTGGAGGAGAAAACATTCAGTACTTC.

V and J are TRBV5-5 and TRBJ2-5; 7 bases agree with TRBD2. Losses at the gene ends were 2 bases for V and 5 bases for J; bases not matched to a gene: 0. The CDR3 is made up of 12 amino acids. Germline V gene sequence: CDR1 SGHKS, CDR2 YYEKEE (reference sequence). CDR3 bases: TGTGCCAGCAGCTTCGGGAGGGAGACCCAGTACTTC. Translating gives CASSFGRETQYF.